These 14 T cell receptor beta chains originate from one sample sequenced in a study of OX40 agonist ivuxolimab in advanced cancers. Here immunoSEQ multiplex PCR was the method, and the copy in TCRdb shows in-frame clones only, minus some. This table has about 52,000 clones, around 94% appearing once. Sequences were derived from CD4+ or CD8+ T cells sorted from blood, sampled in a trial of the OX40 agonist ivuxolimab. These receptors were collected from an adult with an advanced solid tumor such as melanoma, head and neck, liver or kidney cancer.

The chain combines TRBV11-3 with TRBJ2-5; no reliable D call. V was clipped by 4 bases and J by 4 bases, with 7 bases between them. The CDR3 contains 12 residues. CDR1 is SGHNT, CDR2 YENEEA, per germline. This CDR3 is CASSSGLETQYF. CDR3 nucleotide sequence: TGTGCCAGCAGCTCAGGCTTAGAGACCCAGTACTTC.

The CDR3 reads CASSPRRLPYEQYF. CDR3 sequence (DNA): TGTGCCAGCAGTCCTCGACGCCTCCCCTACGAGCAGTACTTC. The chain uses TRBV27 and TRBJ2-7, with D uncertain. The CDR3 has 14 residues. V lost 5 bases and J 2 bases, leaving 13 bases between the germline ends. Germline CDR1 MNHEY, CDR2 SMNVEV (reference sequence).

This clone was counted once. This chain links TRBV5-1 with TRBJ1-1; weak D call: TRBD1 (5 bases). Germline values: CDR1 SGHRS, CDR2 YFSETQ. The V gene lost 3 bases and the J gene lost 0 bases, with 9 bases spanning the gap. The CDR3 has 14 residues. CDR3 sequence (DNA): TGCGCCAGCAGCTACGACAGAATGAACACTGAAGCTTTCTTT. Translated: CASSYDRMNTEAFF.

The chain employs TRBV7-8 and TRBJ1-1; the D gene is possibly TRBD1 (6 bases). V lost 2 bases, J lost 2 bases, and 15 bases lay in between. Germline V gives CDR1 SGHVS, CDR2 FQNEAQ. The length of the CDR3 is 16 residues. The chain's CDR3 is CASSLYTTGTNTEAFF. The DNA for the CDR3 is TGTGCCAGCAGCTTATACACTACAGGGACAAACACTGAAGCTTTCTTT.

The chain uses TRBV7-9 and TRBJ2-2; unclear D gene. Germline lookup yields CDR1 SEHNR and CDR2 FQNEAQ (reference sequence). There are 12 residues in the CDR3. Trimming removed 8 bases from V and 6 bases from J, with 10 bases in between. The chain's CDR3 is CASGLVAGELFF. The CDR3 DNA is TGTGCCAGCGGTTTGGTGGCCGGGGAGCTGTTTTTT.

The J gene is TRBJ1-1, the V gene TRBV13, with D unclear. CDR1 is PRHDT, CDR2 FYEKMQ, per germline (reference sequence). V was clipped by 5 bases and J by 2 bases, with 9 bases between them. This CDR3 has 13 amino acids. As DNA, the CDR3 is TGTGCCAGCAGCCCCACAGTCAACACTGAAGCTTTCTTT. Protein sequence: CASSPTVNTEAFF. The full variable domain, in which reference TRBV13 and TRBJ1-1 provide the parts outside the CDR3, is AAGVIQSPRHLIKEKRETATLKCYPIPRHDTVYWYQQGPGQDPQFLISFYEKMQSDKGSIPDRFSAQQFSDYHSELNMSSLELGDSALYFCASSPTVNTEAFFGQGTRLTVV.

Concerning this clone: The junction differs from germline at one of its ends, possibly a read error. V and J are TRBV7-9 and TRBJ2-1; 8 bases agree with TRBD2. Germline V gene sequence: CDR1 SEHNR, CDR2 FQNEAQ (reference sequence). The CDR3 extends over 15 amino acids. In nucleotides, the CDR3 is TGCGCCAGCAGCCAAGGGGCTAGCGGGTCGGTTGAGCAGTTCTTC. It encodes CASSQGASGSVEQFF. The full variable domain, its missing parts supplied by reference TRBV7-9 and TRBJ2-1, is DTGVSQNPRHKITKRGQNVTFRCDPISEHNRLYWYRQTLGQGPEFLTYFQNEAQLEKSRLLSDRFSAERPKGSFSTLEIQRTEQGDSAMYLCASSQGASGSVEQFFGPGTRLTVL.

The J gene is TRBJ2-1, the V gene TRBV11-3; tentatively, D is TRBD1 or TRBD2 (7 bases each). CDR1 and CDR2 from the germline V gene are SGHNT and YENEEA. The V and J ends lost 5 bases and 5 bases respectively, with 16 bases between them. CDR3 size: 15 residues. CDR3 DNA sequence: TGTGCCAGCAGCCCCGGCAGGGGGGGGGACAATGAGCAGTTCTTC. Translating it yields CASSPGRGGDNEQFF.

The rearrangement joins TRBV19 to TRBJ1-5; D ambiguous. This CDR3 has 12 amino acids. Trimming removed 3 bases from V and 7 bases from J, with 7 bases in between. CDR1 is LNHDA, CDR2 SQIVND, per germline (reference sequence). CDR3 bases: TGTGCCAGTAGTATCGGGATACAGCCCCAGCATTTT. This codes for CASSIGIQPQHF.

The chain combines TRBV6-1 with TRBJ2-1; D is unresolved. The germline V gene has CDR1 MNHNS and CDR2 SASEGT. V lost 4 bases, J lost 16 bases, and 5 bases lay in between. This CDR3 has 8 residues. The CDR3 is CASSVHFF. The DNA for the CDR3 is TGTGCCAGCAGTGTTCATTTCTTC.

The chain has TRBV10-3 and TRBJ1-2; 8 bases map to TRBD1. This CDR3 comprises 17 residues. Germline V gene sequence: CDR1 ENHRY, CDR2 SYGVKD. V lost 0 bases, J lost 4 bases, and 10 bases stayed unmatched. CDR3 loop: CAISESRAGGSFYGYTF. The CDR3 nucleotides read TGTGCCATCAGTGAGTCGCGAGCAGGGGGCAGTTTCTATGGCTACACCTTC.

The chain links TRBV7-2 to TRBJ1-1; D unresolved. Germline lookup yields CDR1 SGHTA and CDR2 FQGNSA. There are 13 residues in the CDR3. The V end lost 1 base, the J end lost 6 bases, and 9 bases lay between the germline ends. The CDR3, as DNA: TGTGCCAGCAGCTTAGTTACAGAAGCTGAAGCTTTCTTT. This encodes CASSLVTEAEAFF.

This sequence joins TRBV28 and TRBJ1-1, with 9 bases matching TRBD1. CDR3 length: 15 amino acids. The junction had 6 bases not matched to a gene; V was cut back by 4 bases and J by 3 bases. CDR1 and CDR2 from the germline V gene are MDHEN and SYDVKM. The CDR3 DNA reads as TGTGCCAGCAGTTCCCCGACAGGGGGGTACACTGAAGCTTTCTTT. Protein: CASSSPTGGYTEAFF.

The rearrangement joins TRBV6-6 to TRBJ1-4, with no clear D. V was cut by 6 bases and J by 3 bases, with 8 bases left in between. The CDR3 extends over 13 amino acids. Germline values: CDR1 MNHNY, CDR2 SVGAGI (reference sequence). CDR3 sequence reads: CASSGRANEKLFF. In DNA, the CDR3 is TGTGCCAGCAGCGGGAGAGCTAATGAAAAACTGTTTTTT.